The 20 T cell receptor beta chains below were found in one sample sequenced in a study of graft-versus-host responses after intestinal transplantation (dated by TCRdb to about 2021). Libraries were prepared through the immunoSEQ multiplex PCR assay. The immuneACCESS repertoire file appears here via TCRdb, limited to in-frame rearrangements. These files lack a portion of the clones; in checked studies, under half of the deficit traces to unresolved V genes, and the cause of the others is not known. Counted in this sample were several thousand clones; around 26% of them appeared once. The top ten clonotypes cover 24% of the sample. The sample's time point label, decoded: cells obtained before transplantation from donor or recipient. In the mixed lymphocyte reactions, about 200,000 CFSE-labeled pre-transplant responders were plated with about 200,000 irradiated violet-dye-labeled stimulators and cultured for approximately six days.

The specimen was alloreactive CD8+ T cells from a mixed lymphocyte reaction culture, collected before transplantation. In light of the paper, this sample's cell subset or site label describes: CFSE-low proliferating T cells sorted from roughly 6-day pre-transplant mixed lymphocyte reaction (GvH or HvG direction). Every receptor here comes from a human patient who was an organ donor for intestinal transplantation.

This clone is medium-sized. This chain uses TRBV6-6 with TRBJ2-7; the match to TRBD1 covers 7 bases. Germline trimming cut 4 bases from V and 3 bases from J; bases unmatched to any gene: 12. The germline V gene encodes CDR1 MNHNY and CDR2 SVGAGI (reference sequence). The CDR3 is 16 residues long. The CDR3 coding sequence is TGTGCCAGCAGTTGGGACAGAGAGGGAGTAGACTACGAGCAGTACGTC. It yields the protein CASSWDREGVDYEQYV.

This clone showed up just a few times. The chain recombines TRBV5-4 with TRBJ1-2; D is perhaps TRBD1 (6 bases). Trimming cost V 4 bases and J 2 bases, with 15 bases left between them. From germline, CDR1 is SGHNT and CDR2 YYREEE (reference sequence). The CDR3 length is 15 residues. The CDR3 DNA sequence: TGTGCCAGCAGCCAATGGGGGCCAGACAACTATGGCTACACCTTC. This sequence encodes CASSQWGPDNYGYTF.

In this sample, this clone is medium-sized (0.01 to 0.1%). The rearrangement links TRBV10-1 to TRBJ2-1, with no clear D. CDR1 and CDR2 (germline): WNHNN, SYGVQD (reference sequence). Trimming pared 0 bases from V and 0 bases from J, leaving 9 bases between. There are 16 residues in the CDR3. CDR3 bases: TGCGCCAGCAGTGAGTCGACACCTTCCTCCTACAATGAGCAGTTCTTC. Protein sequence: CASSESTPSSYNEQFF.

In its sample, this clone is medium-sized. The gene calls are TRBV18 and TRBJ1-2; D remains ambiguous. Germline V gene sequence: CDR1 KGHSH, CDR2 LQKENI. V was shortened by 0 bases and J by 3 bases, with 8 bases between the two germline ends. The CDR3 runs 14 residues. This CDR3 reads CASSPPPPYYGYTF. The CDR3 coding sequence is TGTGCCAGCTCACCACCTCCCCCTTACTATGGCTACACCTTC.

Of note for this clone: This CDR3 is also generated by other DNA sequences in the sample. DNA of the CDR3: TGTGCCAGCAGCTTTCGACAGGGCTACGAGCAGTACGTC. This codes for CASSFRQGYEQYV. The V gene is TRBV7-6, the J gene TRBJ2-7; 7 bases are a match to TRBD1. The V gene end was trimmed by 3 bases and the J gene end by 3 bases; junction bases not matched to a gene: 2. Germline CDR1 is SGHVS and CDR2 is FNYEAQ. The CDR3 sequence is 13 residues long.

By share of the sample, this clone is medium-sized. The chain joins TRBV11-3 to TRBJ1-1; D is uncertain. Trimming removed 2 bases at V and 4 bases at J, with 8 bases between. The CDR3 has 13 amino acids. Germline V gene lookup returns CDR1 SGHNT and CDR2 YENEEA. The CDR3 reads CASSLSGSTEAFF. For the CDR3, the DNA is TGTGCCAGCAGCTTAAGTGGGAGCACTGAAGCTTTCTTT. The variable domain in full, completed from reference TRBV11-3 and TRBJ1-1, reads EAGVVQSPRYKIIEKKQPVAFWCNPISGHNTLYWYLQNLGQGPELLIRYENEEAVDDSQLPKDRFSAERLKGVDSTLKIQPAELGDSAVYLCASSLSGSTEAFFGQGTRLTVV.

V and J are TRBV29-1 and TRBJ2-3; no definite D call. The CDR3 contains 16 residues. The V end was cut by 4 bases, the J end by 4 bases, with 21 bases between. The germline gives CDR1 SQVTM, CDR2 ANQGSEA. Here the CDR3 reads CSVVTPKRYEPDTQYF. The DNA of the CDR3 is TGCAGCGTTGTTACTCCCAAACGATATGAACCAGATACGCAGTATTTT.

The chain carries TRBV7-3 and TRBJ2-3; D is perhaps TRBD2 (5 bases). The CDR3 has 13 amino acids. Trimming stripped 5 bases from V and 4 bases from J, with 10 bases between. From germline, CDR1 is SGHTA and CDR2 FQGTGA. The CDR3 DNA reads TGTGCCAGCAGCCCCAAGGACTCAGATACGCAGTATTTT. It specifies CASSPKDSDTQYF.

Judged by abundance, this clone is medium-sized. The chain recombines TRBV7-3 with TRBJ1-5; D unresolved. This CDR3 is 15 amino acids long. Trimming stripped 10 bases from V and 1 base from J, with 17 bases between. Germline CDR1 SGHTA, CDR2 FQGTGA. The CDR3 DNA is TGTGCCATCCCCTATTCCGGAGGAAGCAATCAGCCCCAGCATTTT. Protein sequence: CAIPYSGGSNQPQHF.

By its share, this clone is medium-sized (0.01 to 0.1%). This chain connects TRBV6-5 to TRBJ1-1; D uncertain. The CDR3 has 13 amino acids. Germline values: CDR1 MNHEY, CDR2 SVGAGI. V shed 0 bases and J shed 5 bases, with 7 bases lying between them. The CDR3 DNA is TGTGCCAGCAGTTACTCGGCGGGTACTGAAGCTTTCTTT. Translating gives CASSYSAGTEAFF.

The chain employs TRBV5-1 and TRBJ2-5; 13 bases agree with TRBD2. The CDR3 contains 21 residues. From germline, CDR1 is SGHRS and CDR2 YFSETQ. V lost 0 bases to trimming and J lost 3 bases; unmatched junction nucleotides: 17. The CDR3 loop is CASSLGALAGGLNKQKETQYF. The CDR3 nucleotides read TGCGCCAGCAGCTTGGGCGCACTAGCGGGGGGGCTTAACAAACAGAAAGAGACCCAGTACTTC.

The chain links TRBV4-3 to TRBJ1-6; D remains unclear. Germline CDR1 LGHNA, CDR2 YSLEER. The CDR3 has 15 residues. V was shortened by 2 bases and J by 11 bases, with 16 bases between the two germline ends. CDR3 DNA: TGCGCCAGCAGCCAACCGGACTCAGTGTCTCCACCCCTCCACTTT. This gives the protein CASSQPDSVSPPLHF.

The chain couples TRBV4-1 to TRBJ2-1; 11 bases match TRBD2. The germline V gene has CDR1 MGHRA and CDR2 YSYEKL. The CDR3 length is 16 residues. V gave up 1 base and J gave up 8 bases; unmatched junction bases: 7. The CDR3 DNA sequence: TGCGCCAGCAGCCAAGTGCGTAGCGGGGGGGCAGATGAGCAGTTCTTC. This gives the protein CASSQVRSGGADEQFF.

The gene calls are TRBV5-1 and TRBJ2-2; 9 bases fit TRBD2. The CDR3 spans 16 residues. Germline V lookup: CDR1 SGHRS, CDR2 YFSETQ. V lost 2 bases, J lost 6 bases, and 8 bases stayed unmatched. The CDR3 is CASSLPAGGRSGELFF. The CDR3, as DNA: TGCGCCAGCAGCTTACCAGCGGGGGGTCGATCCGGGGAGCTGTTTTTT.

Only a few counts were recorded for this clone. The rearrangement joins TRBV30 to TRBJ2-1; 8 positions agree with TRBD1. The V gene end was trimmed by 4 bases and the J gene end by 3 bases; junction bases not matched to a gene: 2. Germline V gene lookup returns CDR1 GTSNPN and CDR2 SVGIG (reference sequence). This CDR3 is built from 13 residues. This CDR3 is CAWTGGFYNEQFF. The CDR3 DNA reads TGTGCCTGGACAGGGGGCTTCTACAATGAGCAGTTCTTC.

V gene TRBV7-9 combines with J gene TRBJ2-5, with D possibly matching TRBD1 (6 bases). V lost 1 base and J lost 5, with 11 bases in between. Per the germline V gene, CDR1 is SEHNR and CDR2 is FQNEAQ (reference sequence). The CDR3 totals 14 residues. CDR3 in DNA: TGTGCCAGCAGCTTAGGACAGGTTTACGAGACCCAGTACTTC. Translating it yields CASSLGQVYETQYF.

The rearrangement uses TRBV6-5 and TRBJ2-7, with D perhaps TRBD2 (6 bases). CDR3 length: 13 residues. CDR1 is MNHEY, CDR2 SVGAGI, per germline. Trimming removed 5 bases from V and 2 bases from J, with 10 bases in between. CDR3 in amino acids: CASSAGGPYEQYV. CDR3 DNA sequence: TGTGCCAGCAGTGCCGGGGGACCCTACGAGCAGTACGTC.

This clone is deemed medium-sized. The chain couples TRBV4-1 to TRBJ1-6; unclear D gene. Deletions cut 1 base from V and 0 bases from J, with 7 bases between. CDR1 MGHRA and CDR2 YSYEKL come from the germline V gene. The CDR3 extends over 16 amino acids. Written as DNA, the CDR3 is TGCGCCAGCAGCCAAGGAGGGAGCTCCTATAATTCACCCCTCCACTTT. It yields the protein CASSQGGSSYNSPLHF.

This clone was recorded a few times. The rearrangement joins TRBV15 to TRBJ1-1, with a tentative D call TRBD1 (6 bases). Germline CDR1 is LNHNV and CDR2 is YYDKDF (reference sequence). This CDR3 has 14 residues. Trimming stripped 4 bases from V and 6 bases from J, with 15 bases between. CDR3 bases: TGTGCCACCAGCACAAACAGGGAATTCGCTGAAGCTTTCTTT. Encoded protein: CATSTNREFAEAFF.

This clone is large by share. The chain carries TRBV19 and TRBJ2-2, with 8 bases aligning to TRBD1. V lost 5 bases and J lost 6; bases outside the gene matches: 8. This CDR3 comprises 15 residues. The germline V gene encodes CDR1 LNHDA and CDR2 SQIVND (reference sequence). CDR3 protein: CASSPRQGLAGELFF. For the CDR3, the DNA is TGTGCCAGTAGTCCCAGACAGGGGTTGGCCGGGGAGCTGTTTTTT.